This T cell receptor beta chain stems from a study of molecular identifiers for immune sequencing clone quantification. Overall study: Across replicate runs, RNA obtained from approximately 20,000 or 100,000 naive CD8 cells was divided into five, with four undergoing sequencing.

Points on this clonotype: This may be a read error, as it is one base from a much larger clone.

Germline V CDR1 and CDR2: MGHRA, YSYEKL. The CDR3 contains 15 residues. TCRdb used MiXCR to reprocess the PCR reads, holding one entry per CDR3 protein. There are around 320,000 distinct CDR3 sequences in the sample; roughly 24% occur only once, and approximately 0.74% lies in the top ten. This sequence joins TRBV4-1 and TRBJ1-5; D is perhaps TRBD1 (5 bases). The receptor was derived from a human donor in good health. Some libraries in this study had Jurkat cell RNA spiked in. Material: naive CD8+ T cells from blood, with Jurkat cell RNA spiked in. Subset noted: FACS-sorted CD8+CD4-CCR7+CD45RA+ naive T cells. In nucleotides, the CDR3 is TGCGCCAGCAGCACAGAACAGGCTAGCATTCAGCCCCAGCATTTT. It codes for CASSTEQASIQPQHF.